This T cell receptor beta chain was documented in a study of naive and memory T cell subsets. Points from the study as a whole: The RNA method is potentially sensitive to activation and differentiation changes.

With 5 bases removed from V and 4 bases from J, the gap between germline ends came to 12 bases. The V gene's germline CDR1 is MNHEY and CDR2 SMNVEV (reference sequence). This CDR3 has 14 amino acids. The SP2 primer and nested alpha and beta constant region primers amplified ligated cDNA in four rounds. Reverse transcription of blood and skin TCR RNA was primed at alpha and beta constant regions. TCRdb passed the 5' RACE reads through MiXCR, listing each CDR3 protein once. Of over 50,000 distinct CDR3 sequences in the sample, 6% to 8% are singletons; the top ten hold about 8.9%. An oligonucleotide containing a UMI was ligated to the 3' end of TCR cDNA. Adult healthy volunteers gave 2.5 ml peripheral blood for whole-blood RNA. Unsorted total RNA, roughly 1 to 1000 ng, was DNase treated before reverse transcription. This clonotype has just a few counts. Its target is not known.

This rearrangement joins TRBV27 to TRBJ2-1; either TRBD1 or TRBD2 may fit D (6 bases each). This sequence was found in a female donor in good health. CDR3 bases: TGTGCCAGCAGTCCGGGGGCCATTTACAATGAGCAGTTCTTC. Protein product: CASSPGAIYNEQFF.